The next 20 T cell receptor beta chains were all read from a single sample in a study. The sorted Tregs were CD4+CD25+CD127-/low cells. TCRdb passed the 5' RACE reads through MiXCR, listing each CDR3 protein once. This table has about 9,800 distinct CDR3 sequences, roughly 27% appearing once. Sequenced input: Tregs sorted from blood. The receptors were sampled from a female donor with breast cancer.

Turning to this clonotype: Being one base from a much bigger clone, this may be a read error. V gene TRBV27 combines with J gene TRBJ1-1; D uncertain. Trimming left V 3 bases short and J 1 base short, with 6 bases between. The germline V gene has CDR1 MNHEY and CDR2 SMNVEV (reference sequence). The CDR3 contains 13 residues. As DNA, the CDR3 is TGTGCCAGCAGTTTCAGCCGGAACACTGAAGCTTTCTTT. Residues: CASSFSRNTEAFF.

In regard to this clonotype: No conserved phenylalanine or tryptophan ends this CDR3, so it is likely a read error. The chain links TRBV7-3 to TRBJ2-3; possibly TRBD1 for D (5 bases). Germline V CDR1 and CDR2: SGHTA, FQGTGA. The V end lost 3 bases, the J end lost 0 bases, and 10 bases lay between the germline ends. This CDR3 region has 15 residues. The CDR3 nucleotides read TGTGCCAGCAGCTTCACAGGAGTGAGCACAGATACGCAGTATTCT. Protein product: CASSFTGVSTDTQYS.

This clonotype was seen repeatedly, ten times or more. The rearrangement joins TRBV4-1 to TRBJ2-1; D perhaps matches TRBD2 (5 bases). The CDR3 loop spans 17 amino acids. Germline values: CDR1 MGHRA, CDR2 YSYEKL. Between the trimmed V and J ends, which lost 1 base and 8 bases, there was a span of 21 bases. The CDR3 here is CASSQAFFASVGDEQFF. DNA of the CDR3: TGCGCCAGCAGCCAAGCCTTCTTTGCTAGTGTCGGGGATGAGCAGTTCTTC.

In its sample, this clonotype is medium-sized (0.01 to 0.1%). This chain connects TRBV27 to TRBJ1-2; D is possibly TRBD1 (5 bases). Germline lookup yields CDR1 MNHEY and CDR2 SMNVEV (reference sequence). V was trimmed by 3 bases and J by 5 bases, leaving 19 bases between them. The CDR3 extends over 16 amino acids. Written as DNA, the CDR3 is TGTGCCAGCAGTTTTTCGTTTCAGGGCGGGAGTTATGGCTACACCTTC. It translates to CASSFSFQGGSYGYTF.

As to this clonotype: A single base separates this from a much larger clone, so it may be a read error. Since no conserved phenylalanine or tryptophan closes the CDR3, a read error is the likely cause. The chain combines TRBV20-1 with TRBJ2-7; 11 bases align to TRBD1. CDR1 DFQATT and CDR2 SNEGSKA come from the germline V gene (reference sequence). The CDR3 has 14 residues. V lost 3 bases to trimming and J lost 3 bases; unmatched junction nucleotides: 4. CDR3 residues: CSASSGTGGYEQYL. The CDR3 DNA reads TGCAGTGCTAGTTCCGGGACAGGGGGCTACGAGCAGTACCTC.

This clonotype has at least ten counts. The CDR3 DNA reads as TGTGCCAGCAGCGTAGTGTCAGGGGCCTTGAACACTGAAGCTTTCTTT. Its protein is CASSVVSGALNTEAFF. V and J are TRBV9 and TRBJ1-1, with D tentatively TRBD1 (6 bases). The CDR3 spans 16 residues. V was pared by 0 bases and J by 0 bases, with 12 bases between. Per the germline V gene, CDR1 is SGDLS and CDR2 is YYNGEE.

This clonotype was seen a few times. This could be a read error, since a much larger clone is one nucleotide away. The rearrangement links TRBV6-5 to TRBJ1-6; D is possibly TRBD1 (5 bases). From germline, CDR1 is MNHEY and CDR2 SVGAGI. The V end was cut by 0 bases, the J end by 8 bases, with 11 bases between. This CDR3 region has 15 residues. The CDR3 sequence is CASSYSGGGYSPLHF. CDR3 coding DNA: TGTGCCAGCAGTTACTCGGGCGGGGGTTATTCACCCCTCCACTTT.

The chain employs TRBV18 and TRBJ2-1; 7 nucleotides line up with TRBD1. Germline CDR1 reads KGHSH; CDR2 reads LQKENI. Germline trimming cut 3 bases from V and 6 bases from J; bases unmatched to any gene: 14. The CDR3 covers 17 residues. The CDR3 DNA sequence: TGTGCCAGCTCACCGGTACAAAGACAGGGTACCGGCAATGAGCAGTTCTTC. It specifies CASSPVQRQGTGNEQFF.

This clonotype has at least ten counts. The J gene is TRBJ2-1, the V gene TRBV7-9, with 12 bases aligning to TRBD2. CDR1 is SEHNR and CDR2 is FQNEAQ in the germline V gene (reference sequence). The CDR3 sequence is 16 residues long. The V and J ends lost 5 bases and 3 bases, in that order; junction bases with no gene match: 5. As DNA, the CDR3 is TGTGCCAGCAGCGACCGGACTAGCGGGAACTACAATGAGCAGTTCTTC. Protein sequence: CASSDRTSGNYNEQFF.

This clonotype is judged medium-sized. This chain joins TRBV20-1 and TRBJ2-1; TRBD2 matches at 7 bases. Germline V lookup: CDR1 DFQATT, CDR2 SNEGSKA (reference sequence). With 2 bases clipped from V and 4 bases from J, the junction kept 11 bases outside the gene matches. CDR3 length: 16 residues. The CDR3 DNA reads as TGCAGTGCTAGACCCCCTTCTAGCGGAGATTACAATGAGCAGTTCTTC. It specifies CSARPPSSGDYNEQFF.

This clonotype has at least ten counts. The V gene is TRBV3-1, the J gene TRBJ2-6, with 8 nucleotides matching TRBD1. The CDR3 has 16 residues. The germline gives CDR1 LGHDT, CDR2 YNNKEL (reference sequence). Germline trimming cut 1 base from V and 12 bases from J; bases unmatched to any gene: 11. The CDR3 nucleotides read TGTGCCAGCAGCCAAGGGTGGACAGGGTCATTGATCGTCCTGACTTTC. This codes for CASSQGWTGSLIVLTF.

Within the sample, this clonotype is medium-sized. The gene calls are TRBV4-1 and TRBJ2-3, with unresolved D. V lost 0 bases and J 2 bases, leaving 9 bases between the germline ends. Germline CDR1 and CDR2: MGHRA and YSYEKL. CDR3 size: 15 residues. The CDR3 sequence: CASSQDRPVTDTQYF. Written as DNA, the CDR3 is TGCGCCAGCAGCCAAGATAGGCCAGTCACAGATACGCAGTATTTT.

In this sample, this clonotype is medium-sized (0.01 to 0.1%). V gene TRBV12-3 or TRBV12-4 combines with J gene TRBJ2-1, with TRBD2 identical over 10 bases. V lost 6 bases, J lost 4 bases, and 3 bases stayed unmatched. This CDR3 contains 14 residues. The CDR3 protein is CASSSTSGYNEQFF. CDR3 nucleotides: TGTGCCAGCAGCTCGACTAGCGGGTACAATGAGCAGTTCTTC.

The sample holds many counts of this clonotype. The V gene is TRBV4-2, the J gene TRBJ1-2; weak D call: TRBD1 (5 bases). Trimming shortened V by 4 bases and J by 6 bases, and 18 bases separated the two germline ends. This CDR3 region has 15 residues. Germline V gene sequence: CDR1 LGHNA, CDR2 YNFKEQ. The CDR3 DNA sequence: TGTGCCAGCAGCCCCGGAGGCAGGGAAGACGATGGCTACACCTTC. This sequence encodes CASSPGGREDDGYTF.

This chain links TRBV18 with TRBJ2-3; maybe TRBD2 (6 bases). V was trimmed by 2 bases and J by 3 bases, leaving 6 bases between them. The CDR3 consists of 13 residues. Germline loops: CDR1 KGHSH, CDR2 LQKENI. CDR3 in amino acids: CASSPGGTDTQYF. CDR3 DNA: TGTGCCAGCTCACCAGGGGGGACAGATACGCAGTATTTT.

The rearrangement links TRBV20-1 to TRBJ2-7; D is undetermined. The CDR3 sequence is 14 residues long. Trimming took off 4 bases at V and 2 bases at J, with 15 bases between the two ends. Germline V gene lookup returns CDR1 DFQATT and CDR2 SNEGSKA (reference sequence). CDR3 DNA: TGCAGTGCTATTCTCACTTCGCCTACCTACGAGCAGTACTTC. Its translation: CSAILTSPTYEQYF.

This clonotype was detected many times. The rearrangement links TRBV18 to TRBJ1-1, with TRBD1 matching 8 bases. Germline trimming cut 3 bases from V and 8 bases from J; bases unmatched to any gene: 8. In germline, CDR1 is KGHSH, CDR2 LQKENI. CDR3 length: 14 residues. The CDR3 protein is CASSPNSGTGEAFF. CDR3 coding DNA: TGTGCCAGCTCACCCAACTCCGGGACAGGAGAAGCTTTCTTT. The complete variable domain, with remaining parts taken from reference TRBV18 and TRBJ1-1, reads NAGVMQNPRHLVRRRGQEARLRCSPMKGHSHVYWYRQLPEEGLKFMVYLQKENIIDESGMPKERFSAEFPKEGPSILRIQQVVRGDSAAYFCASSPNSGTGEAFFGQGTRLTVV.

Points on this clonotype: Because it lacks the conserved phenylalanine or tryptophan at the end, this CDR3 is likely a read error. CDR3 sequence reads: CAISDRLSGDPNEQFS. The CDR3 DNA follows: TGTGCCATCAGTGACCGACTATCGGGAGATCCCAATGAGCAGTTCTCC. The chain combines TRBV10-3 with TRBJ2-1; D is possibly TRBD2 (6 bases). This CDR3 spans 16 amino acids. Germline CDR1 ENHRY, CDR2 SYGVKD. Trimming pared 3 bases from V and 6 bases from J, leaving 18 bases between.

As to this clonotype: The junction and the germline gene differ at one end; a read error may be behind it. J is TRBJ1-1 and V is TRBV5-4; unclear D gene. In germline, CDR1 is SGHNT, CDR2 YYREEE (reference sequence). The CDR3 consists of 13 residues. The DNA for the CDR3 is TGTGCCAGCGGCTTCGGGAGGTCGGCTGAAGCCTTCTTT. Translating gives CASGFGRSAEAFF. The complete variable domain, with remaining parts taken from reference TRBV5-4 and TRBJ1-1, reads ETGVTQSPTHLIKTRGQQVTLRCSSQSGHNTVSWYQQALGQGPQFIFQYYREEENGRGNFPPRFSGLQFPNYSSELNVNALELDDSALYLCASGFGRSAEAFFGQGTRLTVV.

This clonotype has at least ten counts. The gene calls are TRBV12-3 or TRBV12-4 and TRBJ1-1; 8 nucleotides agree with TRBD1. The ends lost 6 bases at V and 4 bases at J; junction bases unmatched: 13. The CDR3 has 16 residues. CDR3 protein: CASSQSPGQEPTEAFF. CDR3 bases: TGTGCCAGCAGCCAAAGCCCGGGACAGGAGCCCACTGAAGCTTTCTTT.